Each of the 32 T cell receptor beta chains below was sequenced from the same sample in a study of tumor-infiltrating lymphocytes in localized non-small cell lung cancer. Clones were read by immunoSEQ multiplex PCR, and TCRdb kept only the in-frame ones, dropping some. The table lists 15,000 to 20,000 clones, approximately 80% of them singletons. Material: lung tumor tissue. All receptors derive from a human donor with non-small cell lung cancer.

This clone was counted a few times. V and J are TRBV6-1 and TRBJ2-5; D is perhaps TRBD2 (6 bases). The germline gives CDR1 MNHNS, CDR2 SASEGT. Trimming shortened V by 2 bases and J by 5 bases, and 15 bases separated the two germline ends. This CDR3 has 15 amino acids. The CDR3 loop is CASSEMGGARETQYF. As DNA, the CDR3 is TGTGCCAGCAGTGAAATGGGCGGGGCACGGGAGACCCAGTACTTC.

This CDR3 is CASRGQVGYRNTEAFF. The CDR3 DNA sequence: TGCGCCAGCAGGGGGCAGGTTGGCTATCGGAACACTGAAGCTTTCTTT. J is TRBJ1-1 and V is TRBV5-1; TRBD1 is a possible D gene (5 bases). The V and J ends lost 5 bases and 1 base respectively, with 18 bases between them. The CDR3 loop spans 16 amino acids. Germline V gene sequence: CDR1 SGHRS, CDR2 YFSETQ.

The chain combines TRBV19 with TRBJ1-5; D is undetermined. Germline CDR1 reads LNHDA; CDR2 reads SQIVND (reference sequence). The V end was cut by 5 bases, the J end by 4 bases, with 15 bases between. The CDR3 totals 15 residues. CDR3 loop: CASSPRGVRNQPQHF. CDR3 bases: TGTGCCAGTAGTCCGCGCGGGGTCAGAAATCAGCCCCAGCATTTT. Full variable domain (remainder filled in from reference TRBV19 and TRBJ1-5): DGGITQSPKYLFRKEGQNVTLSCEQNLNHDAMYWYRQDPGQGLRLIYYSQIVNDFQKGDIAEGYSVSREKKESFPLTVTSAQKNPTAFYLCASSPRGVRNQPQHFGDGTRLSIL.

The rearrangement links TRBV9 to TRBJ2-5; D unresolved. Germline loops: CDR1 SGDLS, CDR2 YYNGEE. The CDR3 contains 13 residues. Trimming removed 3 bases from V and 5 bases from J, with 11 bases in between. CDR3 sequence (DNA): TGTGCCAGCAGCGGTCAGGATAGGGAGACCCAGTACTTC. Translating it yields CASSGQDRETQYF. Drawing the rest from reference TRBV9 and TRBJ2-5, the complete variable domain is DSGVTQTPKHLITATGQRVTLRCSPRSGDLSVYWYQQSLDQGLQFLIQYYNGEERAKGNILERFSAQQFPDLHSELNLSSLELGDSALYFCASSGQDRETQYFGPGTRLLVL.

This chain links TRBV28 with TRBJ1-1, with 9 bases fitting TRBD1. Germline CDR1 and CDR2: MDHEN and SYDVKM. V shed 6 bases, J shed 1 base, and the junction held 3 bases outside the gene matches. There are 14 residues in the CDR3. Here the CDR3 reads CASRLTGGNTEAFF. CDR3 DNA: TGTGCCAGCAGATTGACAGGGGGGAACACTGAAGCTTTCTTT.

V is TRBV4-3 and J is TRBJ2-5; 7 nucleotides line up with TRBD1. The CDR3 totals 15 residues. V lost 0 bases to trimming and J lost 4 bases; unmatched junction nucleotides: 5. Germline V gene lookup returns CDR1 LGHNA and CDR2 YSLEER. CDR3 in amino acids: CASSQDWAGGETQYF. DNA for the CDR3: TGCGCCAGCAGCCAAGATTGGGCAGGGGGAGAGACCCAGTACTTC.

This chain uses TRBV2 with TRBJ2-7; possibly TRBD1 for D (6 bases). This CDR3 has 12 amino acids. Germline V gene data show CDR1 as SNHLY and CDR2 as FYNNEI. The V gene lost 11 bases and the J gene lost 2 bases, with 13 bases spanning the gap. The CDR3 spells CAGGDRTYEQYF. The CDR3 region has the DNA TGTGCCGGGGGCGACAGAACCTACGAGCAGTACTTC.

In regard to this clone: Other nucleotide sequences from this sample produce the same CDR3. V and J are TRBV6-1 and TRBJ2-7; 7 nucleotides align to TRBD1. V gave up 4 bases and J gave up 5 bases; unmatched junction bases: 5. Germline loops: CDR1 MNHNS, CDR2 SASEGT. The CDR3 is made up of 13 amino acids. The CDR3 DNA reads as TGTGCCAGCAGTGGGACAGGCCTACACGAGCAGTACTTC. Its translation is CASSGTGLHEQYF.

This clone was recorded only once. The CDR3 nucleotides are TGCAGCGTTGAAGGGTGGGGACGGGGTAGGGAGCAGTTCTTC. It specifies CSVEGWGRGREQFF. The V gene is TRBV29-1, the J gene TRBJ2-1; D may match TRBD1 or TRBD2 (5 bases each). This CDR3 has 14 amino acids. The V gene's germline CDR1 is SQVTM and CDR2 ANQGSEA. Trimming shortened V by 1 base and J by 10 bases, and 17 bases separated the two germline ends.

The chain is built from TRBV19 and TRBJ2-1; D is perhaps TRBD2 (6 bases). The CDR3 spans 13 residues. Germline loops: CDR1 LNHDA, CDR2 SQIVND (reference sequence). Trimming shortened V by 7 bases and J by 2 bases, and 9 bases separated the two germline ends. CDR3 nucleotides: TGTGCCAGTAACGGGGGAACCTACAATGAGCAGTTCTTC. It codes for CASNGGTYNEQFF. Full variable domain (outside the CDR3, taken from reference TRBV19 and TRBJ2-1): DGGITQSPKYLFRKEGQNVTLSCEQNLNHDAMYWYRQDPGQGLRLIYYSQIVNDFQKGDIAEGYSVSREKKESFPLTVTSAQKNPTAFYLCASNGGTYNEQFFGPGTRLTVL.

The chain uses TRBV21-1 and TRBJ2-7; the D segment call TRBD1 is taken from the table without a DNA check. TRBV21-1 has pseudogene status. The CDR3 is made up of 15 amino acids. In DNA, the CDR3 is TGTGCCAGCAGCAAATTTCGGCAGGGACATTACGAGCAGTACTTC. This translates into CASSKFRQGHYEQYF.

This chain links TRBV5-4 with TRBJ2-1, with 10 bases fitting TRBD2. V gave up 4 bases and J gave up 0 bases; unmatched junction bases: 4. The CDR3 loop spans 16 amino acids. CDR1 and CDR2 (germline): SGHNT, YYREEE (reference sequence). CDR3 nucleotide sequence: TGTGCCAGCAGCGCGAGCGGGGGGGGCTCCTACAATGAGCAGTTCTTC. Amino acid sequence: CASSASGGGSYNEQFF.

The CDR3 protein is CAWSDNPGFSYNEQFF. CDR3 in DNA: TGTGCCTGGAGCGACAATCCCGGATTCTCCTACAATGAGCAGTTCTTC. The chain uses TRBV30 and TRBJ2-1; no reliable D call. Germline V gene sequence: CDR1 GTSNPN, CDR2 SVGIG (reference sequence). The germline V and J ends were trimmed by 3 bases and 0 bases, with 15 bases remaining between them. The CDR3 extends over 16 amino acids.

The rearrangement joins TRBV29-1 to TRBJ2-1, with a possible D match to TRBD2 (5 bases). Trimming shortened V by 5 bases and J by 15 bases, and 20 bases separated the two germline ends. Germline V CDR1 and CDR2: SQVTM, ANQGSEA. The CDR3 runs to 12 residues. The CDR3 loop reads CSVKSGTFQRFF. CDR3 in DNA: TGCAGCGTTAAGAGCGGTACTTTTCAAAGGTTCTTC.

This rearrangement joins TRBV5-4 to TRBJ1-2; TRBD1 matches 10 bases. The CDR3 has 14 residues. CDR1 is SGHNT and CDR2 is YYREEE in the germline V gene (reference sequence). The V gene end was trimmed by 2 bases and the J gene end by 4 bases; junction bases not matched to a gene: 2. The CDR3 sequence is CASSFRTGGYGYTF. CDR3 DNA: TGTGCCAGCAGCTTTCGGACAGGGGGCTATGGCTACACCTTC. The variable domain in full, completed from reference TRBV5-4 and TRBJ1-2, reads ETGVTQSPTHLIKTRGQQVTLRCSSQSGHNTVSWYQQALGQGPQFIFQYYREEENGRGNFPPRFSGLQFPNYSSELNVNALELDDSALYLCASSFRTGGYGYTFGSGTRLTVV.

V usage is TRBV28 and J usage is TRBJ2-1, with a tentative D call TRBD2 (6 bases). The CDR3 has 17 amino acids. V lost 8 bases to trimming and J lost 6 bases, with 26 bases between them. Germline lookup yields CDR1 MDHEN and CDR2 SYDVKM. The DNA for the CDR3 is TGTGCCAGCGGCTCCTCTACTGAGGGACTCCTGGGCAATGAGCAGTTCTTC. It is translated as CASGSSTEGLLGNEQFF.

The V call is TRBV6-5, the J call TRBJ2-7; unclear D gene. V lost 5 bases, J lost 2 bases, and 16 bases lay in between. The V gene's germline CDR1 is MNHEY and CDR2 SVGAGI. The CDR3 length is 15 residues. The CDR3 DNA reads as TGTGCCAGCAGTCGCCCCCAAGTTTCAACCTACGAGCAGTACTTC. This encodes CASSRPQVSTYEQYF.

The chain recombines TRBV4-3 with TRBJ2-2; TRBD1 aligns across 10 bases. In germline, CDR1 is LGHNA, CDR2 YSLEER. The CDR3 spans 18 residues. The J segment lost 4 bases and the V segment lost 0 bases, leaving 8 bases of the junction unmatched. The CDR3 sequence is CASSQDSRQGAGTGELFF. CDR3 nucleotides: TGCGCCAGCAGCCAAGACTCAAGACAGGGGGCGGGCACCGGGGAGCTGTTTTTT.

J is TRBJ2-3 and V is TRBV30, with 9 bases lining up with TRBD2. Trimming removed 2 bases from V and 4 bases from J; junction bases left unmatched: 10. The length of the CDR3 is 16 residues. Germline V CDR1 and CDR2: GTSNPN, SVGIG (reference sequence). The CDR3 DNA follows: TGTGCCTGGAGTCGACTGGCGGGAGGGCTGCCAGATACGCAGTATTTT. It translates to CAWSRLAGGLPDTQYF.

This chain uses TRBV5-6 with TRBJ1-5; TRBD1 matches at 7 bases. The CDR3 length is 16 residues. The V gene end was trimmed by 4 bases and the J gene end by 2 bases; junction bases not matched to a gene: 9. Looked up from germline, CDR1 is SGHDT and CDR2 is YYEEEE. CDR3 sequence (DNA): TGTGCCAGCAGCACGACACAGGGGATGGGCAATCAGCCCCAGCATTTT. Translation: CASSTTQGMGNQPQHF.

This sequence joins TRBV27 and TRBJ2-7; 9 bases agree with TRBD2. Germline CDR1 and CDR2: MNHEY and SMNVEV (reference sequence). This CDR3 has 17 amino acids. V lost 2 bases and J lost 1; bases outside the gene matches: 9. In nucleotides, the CDR3 is TGTGCCAGCAGTTTAATGCTCTCAGCGGGAGGTTCCTACGAGCAGTACTTC. Translating gives CASSLMLSAGGSYEQYF.

This clone came up a few times. This chain joins TRBV9 and TRBJ2-7, with 9 positions matching TRBD1. Germline trimming cut 3 bases from V and 6 bases from J; bases unmatched to any gene: 10. The CDR3 contains 15 residues. Germline loops: CDR1 SGDLS, CDR2 YYNGEE. CDR3 in amino acids: CASSAQPGQGSEQYF. The CDR3, as DNA: TGTGCCAGCAGCGCCCAACCGGGACAGGGATCCGAGCAGTACTTC.

The J gene is TRBJ2-4, the V gene TRBV7-2; 7 nucleotides agree with TRBD1. V lost 4 bases and J lost 9; bases outside the gene matches: 15. This CDR3 has 16 residues. CDR1 and CDR2 (germline): SGHTA, FQGNSA. Here the CDR3 reads CASSSRGGQPSSIQYF. The CDR3, as DNA: TGTGCCAGCAGCTCCAGAGGGGGACAGCCCTCATCCATTCAGTACTTC.

The chain has TRBV5-1 and TRBJ1-3, with 10 nucleotides matching TRBD1. Unmatched junction bases numbered 5, after V lost 4 bases and J lost 4 bases. The CDR3 runs 15 residues. Germline CDR1 reads SGHRS; CDR2 reads YFSETQ. CDR3 nucleotide sequence: TGCGCCAGCAGCCCCAGACAGGGGGCAGGAAACACCATATATTTT. This translates into CASSPRQGAGNTIYF.

The rearrangement joins TRBV19 to TRBJ2-3, with 12 bases fitting TRBD2. V was clipped by 4 bases and J by 3 bases; unmatched bases: 5. CDR3 length: 16 amino acids. CDR1 is LNHDA and CDR2 is SQIVND in the germline V gene (reference sequence). The CDR3 spells CASSRTSGKATDTQYF. CDR3 sequence (DNA): TGTGCCAGTAGTAGGACTAGCGGGAAGGCTACAGATACGCAGTATTTT.

The V and J genes are TRBV9 and TRBJ2-5; no reliable D call. V lost 4 bases, J lost 0 bases, and 4 bases lay in between. The CDR3 is made up of 12 amino acids. Germline CDR1 and CDR2: SGDLS and YYNGEE. The CDR3 sequence: CASSPDQETQYF. Here the CDR3 DNA reads TGTGCCAGCAGCCCCGACCAAGAGACCCAGTACTTC.

This clone was seen once. The chain couples TRBV2 to TRBJ2-1; TRBD1 agrees at 10 bases. Trimming took 5 bases from V and 8 from J; bases not matched to a gene: 9. Germline V lookup: CDR1 SNHLY, CDR2 FYNNEI. The CDR3 consists of 15 residues. The CDR3, as DNA: TGTGCCAGCAGTCCCGGGACAGGGGTCACGTATGAGCAGTTCTTC. This encodes CASSPGTGVTYEQFF.

The V gene is TRBV19, the J gene TRBJ1-5; no definite D call. Looked up from germline, CDR1 is LNHDA and CDR2 is SQIVND (reference sequence). The germline V and J ends were trimmed by 0 bases and 7 bases, with 7 bases remaining between them. The CDR3 runs 13 residues. CDR3 region: CASSIEGIQPQHF. CDR3 DNA sequence: TGTGCCAGTAGTATAGAGGGGATCCAGCCCCAGCATTTT. The full variable domain, completed using reference TRBV19 and TRBJ1-5, is DGGITQSPKYLFRKEGQNVTLSCEQNLNHDAMYWYRQDPGQGLRLIYYSQIVNDFQKGDIAEGYSVSREKKESFPLTVTSAQKNPTAFYLCASSIEGIQPQHFGDGTRLSIL.

This chain links TRBV30 with TRBJ2-3, with D possibly being TRBD2 (5 bases). The germline V and J ends were trimmed by 6 bases and 8 bases, with 18 bases remaining between them. This CDR3 has 13 amino acids. Germline CDR1 reads GTSNPN; CDR2 reads SVGIG (reference sequence). The CDR3 nucleotides read TGTGCCTGTCAGAAGTGGGGTGAGGGTACGCAGTATTTT. It yields the protein CACQKWGEGTQYF. The full variable domain, completed using reference TRBV30 and TRBJ2-3, is SQTIHQWPATLVQPVGSPLSLECTVEGTSNPNLYWYRQAAGRGLQLLFYSVGIGQISSEVPQNLSASRPQDRQFILSSKKLLLSDSGFYLCACQKWGEGTQYFGPGTRLTVL.

This chain uses TRBV7-3 with TRBJ2-3; TRBD2 agrees at 13 bases. Trimming took 5 bases from V and 4 from J; bases not matched to a gene: 3. CDR3 size: 15 residues. CDR1 is SGHTA and CDR2 is FQGTGA in the germline V gene. CDR3 sequence (DNA): TGTGCCAGCAGCATTGGACTAGCGGGAGCAGATACGCAGTATTTT. Protein product: CASSIGLAGADTQYF.

The chain carries TRBV30 and TRBJ2-7; no clear D gene. Per the germline V gene, CDR1 is GTSNPN and CDR2 is SVGIG (reference sequence). Trimming pared 5 bases from V and 3 bases from J, leaving 14 bases between. The CDR3 covers 13 residues. The chain's CDR3 is CAWVGRADYEQYF. CDR3 nucleotide sequence: TGTGCCTGGGTAGGACGGGCTGACTACGAGCAGTACTTC.

The rearrangement uses TRBV6-6 and TRBJ2-1, with D maybe TRBD2 (6 bases). Trimming left V 2 bases short and J 5 bases short, with 13 bases between. The CDR3 spans 15 residues. Looked up from germline, CDR1 is MNHNY and CDR2 is SVGAGI (reference sequence). CDR3 in DNA: TGTGCCAGCAGTTACCAAGGCGGGACGCACAATGAGCAGTTCTTC. The encoded protein is CASSYQGGTHNEQFF.